This T cell receptor beta chain was recorded in a study of TIL therapy for anti-PD-1-resistant metastatic lung cancer. The overall study: Tumors carried a median about 1.5 non-synonymous mutations per megabase.

Stated time point: pre-treatment sample, taken before nivolumab and TIL therapy. Germline CDR1 MDHEN, CDR2 SYDVKM. CDR3 size: 16 residues. V was clipped by 0 bases and J by 0 bases; unmatched bases: 5. The immunoSEQ assay was v3. Produced via immunoSEQ multiplex PCR; TCRdb's table is partial and in-frame only. The sample yields some 57,000 clones, around nine tenths seen once. This clonotype was obtained from a person between 25 and 80 years old with non-small cell lung cancer. Source: blood, taken at baseline. The V gene is TRBV28, the J gene TRBJ2-7, with 7 positions matching TRBD2. The CDR3 sequence: CASSLWGGGSSYEQYF. CDR3 bases: TGTGCCAGCAGTTTATGGGGCGGCGGGAGCTCCTACGAGCAGTACTTC.